This entry describes one T cell receptor beta chain. Its antigen is unknown. The donors, all healthy, were Caucasians living in Russia, aged roughly 6 to 100. A second about 6 to 12 cycle PCR used barcoded and J-beta primers. A tag from a template-switch adaptor with 12 random nucleotides marked each cDNA molecule. TCRdb fed the 5' RACE reads into MiXCR, producing one record per CDR3 protein. The sample comprises about 780,000 distinct CDR3 sequences, 46% of which are singletons, and over 15% rests with the top ten. CDR3 length: 15 residues. Germline V gene lookup returns CDR1 SGHTA and CDR2 FQGNSA. V was trimmed by 5 bases and J by 8 bases, leaving 19 bases between them. The data derive from a study of blood T cells in healthy people across ages. General study findings and limits: Conclusively comparing naive with antigen-experienced cells was impossible with unsorted PBMCs. One million T cells yielded diversity estimates that were considered underestimates.

The gene calls are TRBV7-2 and TRBJ2-1; D remains unclear. Sequencing used blood. This sequence was found in an older man in good health. The CDR3 spells CASSPQAGLVDEQFF. DNA for the CDR3: TGTGCCAGCAGCCCGCAGGCAGGCCTTGTCGATGAGCAGTTCTTC.